This paragraph reports one TCR beta chain. Its antigen is as yet unknown. CDR3 size: 16 residues. This sample was included in a study of graft-versus-host responses after intestinal transplantation. As for the study in general: Recipients across the board were started on anti-thymocyte globulin induction, then kept on tacrolimus and steroids for about 3 years. Study findings and constraints: The marrow of recipients harbored GvH clones, and ileum or blood showed some of them first.

Generated by immunoSEQ multiplex PCR, the TCRdb table keeps only in-frame clones and is missing some. Seen here are fewer than 50,000 clones, roughly 91% observed once, and the top ten hold approximately 4%. The TCR was taken from a human patient who received an intestinal transplant, so some T cells may come from the graft donor. V usage is TRBV21-1 and J usage is TRBJ2-5; the table names TRBD2, a call not compared with the DNA. TRBV21-1 is deemed a pseudogene. Sequencing used PBMCs, obtained 524 days after transplant. This CDR3 is CASSNSGTSGTETQYF. The CDR3 region has the DNA TGTGCCAGCAGCAACTCCGGGACTAGCGGGACTGAGACCCAGTACTTC.